These T cell receptor beta chains were read from a single sample in a study of cytomegalovirus exposure and HLA in healthy donors. Using immunoSEQ multiplex PCR, the repertoire was profiled, and TCRdb retains in-frame clones only, with some absent. The sample consists of 170,000 or so clones, roughly 80% of them appearing once. Sequenced: PBMCs. Every receptor here comes from a boy aged 5-17 years in good health and CMV-seronegative. Both conserved end residues are part of each CDR3. D genes are given only for firm matches. Rows give clone size only sometimes, using once, few, many, or a class for an expanded clone.

>TRBD1|NA|TRBV11-3|TRBJ1-1
TGTGCCAGCAGCCCACCAAACAGGGGGGCAGGCACTGAAGCTTTCTTT
CASSPPNRGAGTEAFF
>TRBD2|NA|TRBV29-1|TRBJ2-7
TGCAGCGTTAGTGGACTAGCGGGAGTCAAGGGGTCCTACGAGCAGTACTTC
CSVSGLAGVKGSYEQYF
>TRBD1|NA|TRBV6-5|TRBJ1-1
TGTGCCAGCAGTACATCGACAGGGTTTGGTACTGAAGCTTTCTTT
CASSTSTGFGTEAFF
>NA|NA|TRBV6-7|TRBJ1-2
TGTGCCAGCAGCCGATACGGAGAGGGCTACACCTTC
CASSRYGEGYTF
>TRBD1|NA|TRBV11-2|TRBJ1-4
TGTGCCAGCAGCGTCCGGACAGGCCCGAATGAAAAACTGTTTTTT
CASSVRTGPNEKLFF
>NA|NA|TRBV7-6|TRBJ2-2
TGTGCCAGCAGACTAGGGACTTCCACCGGGGAGCTGTTTTTT
CASRLGTSTGELFF
>TRBD1|NA|TRBV6-5|TRBJ1-5
TGTGCCAGCAGTATACAGGGGAATCAGCCCCAGCATTTT
CASSIQGNQPQHF
>NA|NA|TRBV7-2|TRBJ2-5
TGTGCCAGCAGCTTAGGGGACTCATTGTACCAAGAGACCCAGTACTTC
CASSLGDSLYQETQYF
>NA|once|TRBV15|TRBJ2-1
TGTGCCACCAGCAGAGATCGGTTTAGCCGGCTACAAAACAATGAGCAGTTCTTC
CATSRDRFSRLQNNEQFF
>NA|NA|TRBV5-6|TRBJ1-3
TGTGCCAGCAGCTTGGATCTGGGCACCCATTCTTCTGGAAACACCATATATTTT
CASSLDLGTHSSGNTIYF
>NA|NA|TRBV7-9|TRBJ1-5
TGTGCCAGCAGCCCCACGGGACAAAATCAGCCCCAGCATTTT
CASSPTGQNQPQHF
>TRBD1|NA|TRBV19|TRBJ1-2
TGTGCCAGTATGACCCAGGGGGACTATGGCTACACCTTC
CASMTQGDYGYTF
>TRBD2|NA|TRBV7-6|TRBJ2-5
TGTGCCAGCAGCTTAGGCCGCCTGCGGGGGGAGACCCAGTACTTC
CASSLGRLRGETQYF
>NA|NA|TRBV19|TRBJ1-1
TGTGCCAGTAGTATCGAACAGAACACTGAAGCTTTCTTT
CASSIEQNTEAFF
>NA|NA|TRBV5-4|TRBJ2-5
TGTGCCAGCAGCTCCGCGCACGGGGTCCAAGAGACCCAGTACTTC
CASSSAHGVQETQYF
>NA|NA|TRBV29-1|TRBJ2-5
TGCAGCGTTGATTGGGGGGAAGAGACCCAGTACTTC
CSVDWGEETQYF
>TRBD1|NA|TRBV5-1|TRBJ1-5
TGCGCCAGCAGCTGGGACAGTATGAATCAGCCCCAGCATTTT
CASSWDSMNQPQHF
>TRBD2|NA|TRBV30|TRBJ2-1
TGTGCCTGGACTATGGCAGGGGCACCGGGAGGGGATGAGCAGTTCTTC
CAWTMAGAPGGDEQFF
>NA|NA|TRBV6-1|TRBJ1-2
TGTGCCAGCAGCCGACTGAGTAACTATGGCTACACCTTC
CASSRLSNYGYTF
>TRBD1|NA|TRBV7-3|TRBJ1-3
TGTGCCAGCAGCTTCGGACAGGGCCCTGGAAACACCATATATTTT
CASSFGQGPGNTIYF
>NA|once|TRBV6-4|TRBJ2-2
TGTGCCAGCAGCCTAGAGGGCACCGGGGAGCTGTTTTTT
CASSLEGTGELFF
>NA|NA|TRBV27|TRBJ1-2
NA
CASSFLAGGNYGYTF